Below, 29 T cell receptor beta chains from the same sample are listed, as sequenced in a study of T cell repertoires in cytomegalovirus infection. TCRdb re-analysed the reads in MiXCR, keeping a single row per CDR3 protein. Of about 330,000 distinct CDR3 sequences in the sample, around 9.5% are singletons; the top ten hold around 4.1%. Specimen: PBMCs. These receptors were taken from a human donor in good health (CMV status not recorded). Some clones in this sample may be carry-over from other donors' samples.

The chain joins TRBV4-3 to TRBJ2-2; the D gene is possibly TRBD2 (6 bases). Between the trimmed V and J ends, which lost 1 base and 4 bases, there was a span of 7 bases. Germline assignment: CDR1 LGHNA and CDR2 YSLEER. The CDR3 has 14 amino acids. This CDR3 is CASSQVSGTGELFF. The CDR3 DNA is TGCGCCAGCAGCCAAGTTAGCGGCACCGGGGAGCTGTTTTTT.

This clonotype was observed a handful of times. The chain joins TRBV6-2 or TRBV6-3 to TRBJ2-1; TRBD2 agrees at 7 bases. Per the germline V gene, CDR1 is MNHEY and CDR2 is SVGEGT. V shed 7 bases and J 4 bases; nucleotides not matched to a gene: 7. The CDR3 spans 14 residues. CDR3 bases: TGTGCCAGCAATCCTAGCGGAAGATACAATGAGCAGTTCTTC. It encodes CASNPSGRYNEQFF.

The rearrangement joins TRBV20-1 to TRBJ1-2; D is unclear. The V end was cut by 3 bases, the J end by 4 bases, with 18 bases between. CDR1 and CDR2 (germline): DFQATT, SNEGSKA (reference sequence). The CDR3 extends over 15 amino acids. The CDR3 here is CSASHGQTLSYGYTF. In DNA, the CDR3 is TGCAGTGCTAGCCATGGGCAGACCCTATCCTATGGCTACACCTTC.

This clonotype showed up just a few times. CDR3 amino acids: CASGFGQGENTPQHF. The DNA for the CDR3 is TGTGCTAGTGGTTTTGGGCAGGGAGAAAATACGCCCCAGCATTTT. This chain uses TRBV12-5 with TRBJ1-5; D perhaps matches TRBD1 (5 bases). In germline, CDR1 is LGHNT, CDR2 FRNRAP. The CDR3 runs 15 residues. V gave up 3 bases and J gave up 9 bases, with 18 bases separating them.

This clonotype showed up many times. J is TRBJ2-3 and V is TRBV7-8; D is unclear. This CDR3 region has 17 residues. Germline assignment: CDR1 SGHVS and CDR2 FQNEAQ. V was shortened by 4 bases and J by 2 bases, with 19 bases between the two germline ends. The CDR3 coding sequence is TGTGCCAGCAGCTCACAACCGACGCGCGATCTCACAGATACGCAGTATTTT. Residues: CASSSQPTRDLTDTQYF.

This clonotype was seen repeatedly, ten times or more. The chain is built from TRBV6-6 and TRBJ1-5; D is uncertain. Germline V gene lookup returns CDR1 MNHNY and CDR2 SVGAGI (reference sequence). V lost 0 bases and J lost 7, with 16 bases in between. The CDR3 has 16 residues. The DNA for the CDR3 is TGTGCCAGCAGTTACTCACTTTCCGCATCGGGCCAGCCCCAGCATTTT. It translates to CASSYSLSASGQPQHF.

With regard to this clonotype: Mismatch with germline at one junction end may stem from a read error. V and J are TRBV5-1 and TRBJ2-5, with 7 bases lining up with TRBD1. Germline V gene data show CDR1 as SGHRS and CDR2 as YFSETQ. CDR3 size: 12 residues. This chain's CDR3 is CAGRDSQETQYF. Here the CDR3 DNA reads TGCGCCGGCAGGGACAGTCAAGAGACCCAGTACTTC.

This clonotype was recorded a few times. The chain joins TRBV10-3 to TRBJ2-3, with a possible D match to TRBD1 (8 bases). V lost 7 bases to trimming and J lost 5 bases, with 16 bases between them. The CDR3 runs to 14 residues. CDR1 and CDR2 from the germline V gene are ENHRY and SYGVKD. The DNA of the CDR3 is TGTGCCATCAAATCGGACAGGGAGGGAGATACGCAGTATTTT. Its protein is CAIKSDREGDTQYF.

The gene calls are TRBV12-3 or TRBV12-4 and TRBJ2-1; 8 bases match TRBD2. V lost 5 bases and J lost 4; bases outside the gene matches: 7. This CDR3 region has 15 residues. The CDR3: CASSARGGGYNEQFF. The CDR3 nucleotides read TGTGCCAGCAGTGCCCGGGGGGGGGGATACAATGAGCAGTTCTTC.

Remarks on this clonotype: This may stem from a read error, because a much larger clone lies one nucleotide away. The chain combines TRBV7-4 with TRBJ2-2; TRBD1 agrees at 8 bases. Germline CDR1 is SGHVT and CDR2 is SQSDAQ. The CDR3 loop spans 15 amino acids. Here the CDR3 DNA reads TGTGCCAGCAGCCACGACAGGGGTAGAACCGGGGAGCTGTCTTTT. Amino acids: CASSHDRGRTGELSF.

This clonotype was counted between two and nine times. The chain couples TRBV7-8 to TRBJ2-3, with 8 bases aligning to TRBD1. This CDR3 is 16 amino acids long. Unmatched junction bases numbered 11, after V lost 5 bases and J lost 4 bases. Germline CDR1 and CDR2: SGHVS and FQNEAQ. DNA of the CDR3: TGTGCCAGCAGCCAGCTGGGGGACAGGAGGGCAGATACGCAGTATTTT. This encodes CASSQLGDRRADTQYF.

The chain uses TRBV12-3 or TRBV12-4 and TRBJ1-3; D possibly corresponds to TRBD1 (6 bases). Trimming left V 2 bases short and J 4 bases short, with 12 bases between. CDR3 length equals 15 residues. The CDR3 here is CASSLQGITGNTIYF. The CDR3 nucleotides read TGTGCCAGCAGTTTACAGGGGATTACAGGAAACACCATATATTTT.

At least ten counts were recorded for this clonotype. The chain uses TRBV28 and TRBJ1-5, with D unresolved. Germline V gene data show CDR1 as MDHEN and CDR2 as SYDVKM. The ends were cut back, 2 bases at V and 6 bases at J, with 5 bases in the middle. This CDR3 region has 12 residues. The CDR3 region has the DNA TGTGCCAGCAGTTTAATCGGTCAGCCCCAGCATTTT. Translation: CASSLIGQPQHF.

The chain is built from TRBV5-1 and TRBJ2-1, with TRBD2 matching over 13 bases. Germline assignment: CDR1 SGHRS and CDR2 YFSETQ. With 2 bases clipped from V and 8 bases from J, the junction kept 7 bases outside the gene matches. This CDR3 is built from 16 residues. The CDR3 nucleotides read TGCGCCAGCAGCTTACGGACTAGCGGGAGCCCCCATGAGCAGTTCTTC. Its protein product is CASSLRTSGSPHEQFF.

CDR3 residues: CASSQDHNSNQPQHF. Written as DNA, the CDR3 is TGCGCCAGCAGCCAAGACCACAATAGCAATCAGCCCCAGCATTTT. The genes are TRBV4-3 and TRBJ1-5, with D unclear. Between the trimmed V and J ends, which lost 0 bases and 0 bases, there was a span of 6 bases. Germline assignment: CDR1 LGHNA and CDR2 YSLEER. This CDR3 comprises 15 residues.

The chain is built from TRBV6-4 and TRBJ1-1; tentatively, D is TRBD1 (5 bases). The CDR3 length is 14 residues. V shed 0 bases and J shed 1 base, with 6 bases lying between them. Germline CDR1 reads MRHNA; CDR2 reads SNTAGT. The CDR3 spells CASSDSGENTEAFF. For the CDR3, the DNA is TGTGCCAGCAGTGACTCGGGGGAGAACACTGAAGCTTTCTTT.

V usage is TRBV12-5 and J usage is TRBJ1-1; maybe TRBD1 (6 bases). V gave up 0 bases and J gave up 11 bases, with 16 bases separating them. Looked up from germline, CDR1 is LGHNT and CDR2 is FRNRAP. The CDR3 consists of 14 residues. The CDR3, as DNA: TGTGCTAGTGGTTTGGTACGGGGGGGCGGCAAGGCTTTCTTT. Protein product: CASGLVRGGGKAFF.

This chain's CDR3 is CASSLGAGQNGETQYF. As DNA, the CDR3 is TGTGCCAGCAGCTTAGGGGCAGGTCAGAACGGAGAGACCCAGTACTTC. The chain joins TRBV7-3 to TRBJ2-5, with D maybe TRBD1 (5 bases). Between the trimmed V and J ends, which lost 2 bases and 4 bases, there was a span of 17 bases. Germline CDR1 and CDR2: SGHTA and FQGTGA. The CDR3 covers 16 residues.

This clonotype has more than one count but fewer than ten. CDR3 in DNA: TGTGCCAGCAGTTTATCCGGGACAGGGGGCGGGCCCCTCCACTTT. Protein product: CASSLSGTGGGPLHF. The chain combines TRBV28 with TRBJ1-6; 12 positions match TRBD1. The V gene's germline CDR1 is MDHEN and CDR2 SYDVKM. The CDR3 has 15 residues. The J segment lost 13 bases and the V segment lost 1 base, leaving 5 bases of the junction unmatched. Drawing the rest from reference TRBV28 and TRBJ1-6, the complete variable domain is DVKVTQSSRYLVKRTGEKVFLECVQDMDHENMFWYRQDPGLGLRLIYFSYDVKMKEKGDIPEGYSVSREKKERFSLILESASTNQTSMYLCASSLSGTGGGPLHFGNGTRLTVT.

A word on this clonotype: This sequence may be a read error, since a much larger clone differs from it by one base. This chain uses TRBV28 with TRBJ2-1, with 7 bases fitting TRBD2. The length of the CDR3 is 16 residues. CDR1 is MDHEN, CDR2 SYDVKM, per germline. The CDR3 DNA is TGTGCCAGCATCCCCACAAGCGGGACCTTCTACAATGAGCAGTTATTC. Translating it yields CASIPTSGTFYNEQLF.

This clonotype was detected ten times or more. V usage is TRBV7-2 and J usage is TRBJ2-7; TRBD2 matches at 10 bases. The CDR3 runs 18 residues. Per the germline V gene, CDR1 is SGHTA and CDR2 is FQGNSA. The trim removed 1 base at V and 7 bases at J, leaving 16 bases unmatched. DNA of the CDR3: TGTGCCAGCAGCTTAGGATGGCGTTTCAGCGGGGGGGCCAAGGAGCAGTACTTC. Translating it yields CASSLGWRFSGGAKEQYF.

This clonotype was counted many times. The chain has TRBV7-2 and TRBJ2-4; no firm D call. The V and J ends lost 5 bases and 0 bases respectively, with 11 bases between them. CDR1 and CDR2 (germline): SGHTA, FQGNSA. This CDR3 has 15 amino acids. The CDR3 DNA reads TGTGCCAGCAGCCCGACACCCTCAGCCAAAAACATTCAGTACTTC. This translates into CASSPTPSAKNIQYF. Looking up the rest from reference TRBV7-2 and TRBJ2-4 gives the full variable domain: GAGVSQSPSNKVTEKGKDVELRCDPISGHTALYWYRQSLGQGLEFLIYFQGNSAPDKSGLPSDRFSAERTGGSVSTLTIQRTQQEDSAVYLCASSPTPSAKNIQYFGAGTRLSVL.

V usage is TRBV12-3 or TRBV12-4 and J usage is TRBJ1-2, with 9 positions matching TRBD1. The CDR3 runs 16 residues. V shed 2 bases and J 6 bases; nucleotides not matched to a gene: 10. Written as DNA, the CDR3 is TGTGCCAGCAGTTTACAAGGACAGGGGAAAATCCATGGCTACACCTTC. It is translated as CASSLQGQGKIHGYTF.

This clonotype showed up many times. The rearrangement joins TRBV7-2 to TRBJ2-1; TRBD2 matches 15 bases. CDR1 is SGHTA and CDR2 is FQGNSA in the germline V gene. Unmatched junction bases numbered 11, after V lost 5 bases and J lost 9 bases. The CDR3 covers 17 residues. The CDR3 sequence: CASSPPGLAGGYFEQFF. CDR3 bases: TGTGCCAGCAGCCCCCCGGGACTAGCGGGAGGCTATTTTGAGCAGTTCTTC.

The sample holds a few counts of this clonotype. This rearrangement joins TRBV20-1 to TRBJ2-7; 7 nucleotides match TRBD1. Trimming took 3 bases from V and 8 from J; bases not matched to a gene: 4. Germline CDR1 reads DFQATT; CDR2 reads SNEGSKA (reference sequence). This CDR3 is 11 amino acids long. The CDR3 sequence: CSARRQGQQYF. The CDR3 coding sequence is TGCAGTGCTAGGAGACAGGGCCAGCAGTACTTC.

This clonotype appeared many times. This chain links TRBV28 with TRBJ1-4, with D possibly being TRBD1 (5 bases). This CDR3 region has 14 residues. Germline V gives CDR1 MDHEN, CDR2 SYDVKM. V dropped 6 bases and J dropped 10 bases, with 18 bases sitting between them. CDR3 nucleotides: TGTGCCAGCAGCCTGGGACTCTCAGGGCGAAAACTGTTTTTT. This encodes CASSLGLSGRKLFF.

This sequence joins TRBV4-2 and TRBJ1-2, with 7 nucleotides matching TRBD1. Per the germline V gene, CDR1 is LGHNA and CDR2 is YNFKEQ. The CDR3 is 15 amino acids. Trimming removed 3 bases from V and 8 bases from J; junction bases left unmatched: 12. CDR3 residues: CASSHPDRDSFGYTF. The CDR3 DNA sequence: TGTGCCAGCAGCCATCCCGACAGGGACTCTTTCGGCTACACCTTC.

This clonotype was detected a few times. The chain uses TRBV7-2 and TRBJ1-2; 9 bases line up with TRBD1. J was trimmed by 4 bases and V by 6 bases; bases with no gene match: 6. Germline V gives CDR1 SGHTA, CDR2 FQGNSA. This CDR3 spans 14 amino acids. This chain's CDR3 is CASSSPDRGYGYTF. CDR3 DNA: TGTGCCAGCAGTTCCCCGGACAGGGGCTATGGCTACACCTTC.

This clonotype has more than one count but fewer than ten. J is TRBJ1-4 and V is TRBV19; unclear D gene. V lost 10 bases, J lost 0 bases, and 21 bases lay in between. The CDR3 runs to 17 residues. Looked up from germline, CDR1 is LNHDA and CDR2 is SQIVND (reference sequence). The CDR3 loop reads CATTPTLREATNEKLFF. The CDR3 DNA reads TGTGCCACTACGCCGACCCTTCGAGAGGCAACTAATGAAAAACTGTTTTTT.